The T cell receptor beta chain described here comes from a study of CD8 T cells in ankylosing spondylitis. Study conclusions and caveats: One TCR beta motif, made up of about 8 highly homologous variants, appeared characteristic of ankylosing spondylitis blood. Disease-linked clones, CD8+, were relatively rare in peripheral blood. The clones that were linked to disease were reported to be significantly enriched in matched synovial fluid samples from ankylosing spondylitis patients.

The table lists this clonotype with many counts. Antigen unknown. As the method for making TCR beta libraries, quantitative 5'-RACE with molecular barcodes was used. TCRdb passed the 5' RACE reads through MiXCR, listing each CDR3 protein once. Counted here are a few hundred thousand distinct CDR3 sequences, approximately 8.2% occurring once; the ten biggest clones make up roughly 14%. CDR3 length: 12 residues. Looked up from germline, CDR1 is MGHDK and CDR2 is SYGVNS. V lost 10 bases to trimming and J lost 5 bases; unmatched junction nucleotides: 4. The TCR was taken from a male donor with ankylosing spondylitis. Sequences were obtained from blood, either unsorted or a sorted T cell fraction (not recorded which). This chain joins TRBV25-1 and TRBJ2-1; 8 bases agree with TRBD2. DNA of the CDR3: TGTGCCATCCTTAGCGGGAACAATGAGCAGTTCTTC. Residues: CAILSGNNEQFF.